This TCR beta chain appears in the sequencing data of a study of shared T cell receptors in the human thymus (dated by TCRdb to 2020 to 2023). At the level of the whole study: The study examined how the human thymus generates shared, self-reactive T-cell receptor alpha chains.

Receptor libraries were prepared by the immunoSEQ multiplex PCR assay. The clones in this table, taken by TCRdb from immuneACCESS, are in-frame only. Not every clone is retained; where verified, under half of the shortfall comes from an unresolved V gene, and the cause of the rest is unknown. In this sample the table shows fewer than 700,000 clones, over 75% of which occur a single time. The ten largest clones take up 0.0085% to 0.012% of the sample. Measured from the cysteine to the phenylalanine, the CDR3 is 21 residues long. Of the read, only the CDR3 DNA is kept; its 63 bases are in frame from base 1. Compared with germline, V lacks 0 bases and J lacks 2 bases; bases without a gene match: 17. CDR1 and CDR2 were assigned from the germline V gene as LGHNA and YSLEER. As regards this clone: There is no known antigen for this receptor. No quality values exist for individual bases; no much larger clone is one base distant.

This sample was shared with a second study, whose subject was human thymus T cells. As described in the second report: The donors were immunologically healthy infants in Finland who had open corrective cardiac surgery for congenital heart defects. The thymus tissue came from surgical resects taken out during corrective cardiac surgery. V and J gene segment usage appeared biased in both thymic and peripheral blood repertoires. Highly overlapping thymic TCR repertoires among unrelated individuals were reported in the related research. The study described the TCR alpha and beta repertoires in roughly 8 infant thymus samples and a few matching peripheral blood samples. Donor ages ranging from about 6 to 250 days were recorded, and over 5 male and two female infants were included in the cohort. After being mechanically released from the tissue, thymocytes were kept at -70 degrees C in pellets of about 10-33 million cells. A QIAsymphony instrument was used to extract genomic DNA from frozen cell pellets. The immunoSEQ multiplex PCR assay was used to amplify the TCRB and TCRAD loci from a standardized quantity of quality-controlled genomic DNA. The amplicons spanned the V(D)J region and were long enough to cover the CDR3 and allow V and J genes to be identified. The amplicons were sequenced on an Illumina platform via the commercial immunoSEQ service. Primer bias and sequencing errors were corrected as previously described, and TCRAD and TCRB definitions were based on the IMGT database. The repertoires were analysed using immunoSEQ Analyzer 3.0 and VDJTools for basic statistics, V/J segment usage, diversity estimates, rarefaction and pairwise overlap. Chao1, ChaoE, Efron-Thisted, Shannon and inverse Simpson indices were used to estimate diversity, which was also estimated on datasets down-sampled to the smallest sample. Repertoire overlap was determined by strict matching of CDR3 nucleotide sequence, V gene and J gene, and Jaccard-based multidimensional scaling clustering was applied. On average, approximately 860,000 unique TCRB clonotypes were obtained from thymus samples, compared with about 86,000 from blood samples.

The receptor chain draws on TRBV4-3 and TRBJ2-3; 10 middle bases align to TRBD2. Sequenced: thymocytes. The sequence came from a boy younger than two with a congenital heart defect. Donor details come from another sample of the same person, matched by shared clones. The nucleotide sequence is TGCGCCAGCAGCCAAGAGGGCACTAGCGGGATAGGAGGGGTTGTCACAGATACGCAGTATTTT. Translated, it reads CASSQEGTSGIGGVVTDTQYF.